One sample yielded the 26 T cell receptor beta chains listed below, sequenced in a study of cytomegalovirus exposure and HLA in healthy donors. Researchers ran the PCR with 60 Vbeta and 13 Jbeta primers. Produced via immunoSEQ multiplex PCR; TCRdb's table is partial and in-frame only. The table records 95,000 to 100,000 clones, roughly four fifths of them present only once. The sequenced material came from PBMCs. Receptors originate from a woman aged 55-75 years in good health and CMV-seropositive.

The DNA of the CDR3 is TGTGCCAGCAGCCCACTAGCTCGTACAGAGACCCAGTACTTC. It translates to CASSPLARTETQYF. The chain uses TRBV7-3 and TRBJ2-5, with D perhaps matching TRBD2 (6 bases). The CDR3 extends over 14 amino acids. CDR1 is SGHTA and CDR2 is FQGTGA in the germline V gene. With 5 bases removed from V and 4 bases from J, the gap between germline ends came to 14 bases.

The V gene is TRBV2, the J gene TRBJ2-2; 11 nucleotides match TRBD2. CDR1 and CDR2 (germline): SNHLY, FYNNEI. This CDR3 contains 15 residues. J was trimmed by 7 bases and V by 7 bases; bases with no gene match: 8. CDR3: CASIVGGTSGGELFF. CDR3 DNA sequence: TGTGCCAGCATCGTCGGGGGGACTAGCGGCGGGGAGCTGTTTTTT.

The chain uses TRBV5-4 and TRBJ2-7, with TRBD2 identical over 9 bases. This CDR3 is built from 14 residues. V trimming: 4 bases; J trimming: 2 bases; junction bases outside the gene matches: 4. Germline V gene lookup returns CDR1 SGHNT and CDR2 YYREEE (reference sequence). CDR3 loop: CASSEASGTYEQYF. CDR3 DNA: TGTGCCAGCAGCGAGGCTAGCGGGACCTACGAGCAGTACTTC.

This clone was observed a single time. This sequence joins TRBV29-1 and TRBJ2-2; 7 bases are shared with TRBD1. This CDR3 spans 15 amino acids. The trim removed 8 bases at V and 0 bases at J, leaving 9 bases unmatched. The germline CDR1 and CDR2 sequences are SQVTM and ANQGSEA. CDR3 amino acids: CSIRRGTANTGELFF. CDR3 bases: TGCAGCATCCGTCGTGGGACAGCGAACACCGGGGAGCTGTTTTTT.

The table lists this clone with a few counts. The DNA of the CDR3 is TGTGCCAGCAGCGTAGGTCTGAGCTCCTACAATGAGCAGTTCTTC. As protein: CASSVGLSSYNEQFF. The chain links TRBV9 to TRBJ2-1; D unresolved. Between the trimmed V and J ends, which lost 0 bases and 0 bases, there was a span of 7 bases. This CDR3 has 15 residues. Germline CDR1 and CDR2: SGDLS and YYNGEE.

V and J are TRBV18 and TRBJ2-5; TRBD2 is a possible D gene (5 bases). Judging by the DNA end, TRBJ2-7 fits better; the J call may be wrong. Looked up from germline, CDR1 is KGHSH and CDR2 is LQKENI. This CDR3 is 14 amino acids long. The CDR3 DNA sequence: TGTGCCAGCTCTCTAGCAAAGGTCGGCTACGAGCAGTACTTC. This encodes CASSLAKVGYEQYF.

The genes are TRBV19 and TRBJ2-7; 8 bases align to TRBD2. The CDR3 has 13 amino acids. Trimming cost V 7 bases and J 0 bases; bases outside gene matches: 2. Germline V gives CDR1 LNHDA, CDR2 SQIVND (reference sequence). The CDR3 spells CASKSGSSYEQYF. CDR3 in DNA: TGTGCCAGTAAGAGCGGGAGCTCCTACGAGCAGTACTTC.

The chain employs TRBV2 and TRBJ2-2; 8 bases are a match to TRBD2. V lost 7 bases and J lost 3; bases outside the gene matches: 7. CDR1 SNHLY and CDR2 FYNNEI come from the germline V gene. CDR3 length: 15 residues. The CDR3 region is CASNRGGVYTGELFF. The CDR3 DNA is TGTGCCAGCAACCGGGGGGGGGTTTACACCGGGGAGCTGTTTTTT.

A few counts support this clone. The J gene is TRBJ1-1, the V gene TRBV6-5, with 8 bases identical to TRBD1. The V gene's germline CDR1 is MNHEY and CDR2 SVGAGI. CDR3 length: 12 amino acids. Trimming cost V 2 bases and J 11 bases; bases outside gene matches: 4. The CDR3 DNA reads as TGTGCCAGCAGTTACCGGGACAGGCCCGCTTTCTTT. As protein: CASSYRDRPAFF.

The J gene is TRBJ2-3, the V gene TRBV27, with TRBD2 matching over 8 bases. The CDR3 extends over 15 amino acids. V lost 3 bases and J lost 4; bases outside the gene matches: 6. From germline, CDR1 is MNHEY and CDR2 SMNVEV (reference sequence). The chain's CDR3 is CASSFTAGESDTQYF. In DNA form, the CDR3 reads TGTGCCAGCAGTTTCACAGCGGGAGAATCAGATACGCAGTATTTT.

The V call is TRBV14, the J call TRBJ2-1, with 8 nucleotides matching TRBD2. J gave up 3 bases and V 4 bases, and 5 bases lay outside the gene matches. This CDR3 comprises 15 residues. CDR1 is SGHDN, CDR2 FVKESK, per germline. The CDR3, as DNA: TGTGCCAGCAGCCTTGGACTAGCTAACTACAATGAGCAGTTCTTC. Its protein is CASSLGLANYNEQFF.

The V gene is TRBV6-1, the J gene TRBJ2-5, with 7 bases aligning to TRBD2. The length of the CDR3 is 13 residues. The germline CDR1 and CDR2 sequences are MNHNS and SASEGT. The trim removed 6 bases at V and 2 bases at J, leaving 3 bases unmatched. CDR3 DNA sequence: TGTGCCAGCAGGTCTAGCGGACAAGAGACCCAGTACTTC. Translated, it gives CASRSSGQETQYF.

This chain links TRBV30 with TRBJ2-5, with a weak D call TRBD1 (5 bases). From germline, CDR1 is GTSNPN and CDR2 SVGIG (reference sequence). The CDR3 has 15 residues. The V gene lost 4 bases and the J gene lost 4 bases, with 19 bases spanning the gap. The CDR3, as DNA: TGTGCCTGGAAACCCCAGGGATTTGGAAGAGAGACCCAGTACTTC. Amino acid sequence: CAWKPQGFGRETQYF.

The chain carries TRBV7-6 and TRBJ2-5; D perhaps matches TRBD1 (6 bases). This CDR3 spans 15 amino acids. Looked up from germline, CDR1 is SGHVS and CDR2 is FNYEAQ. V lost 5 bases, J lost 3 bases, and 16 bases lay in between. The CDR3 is CASSLIDSGEETQYF. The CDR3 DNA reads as TGTGCCAGCAGCCTCATCGATTCAGGGGAAGAGACCCAGTACTTC.

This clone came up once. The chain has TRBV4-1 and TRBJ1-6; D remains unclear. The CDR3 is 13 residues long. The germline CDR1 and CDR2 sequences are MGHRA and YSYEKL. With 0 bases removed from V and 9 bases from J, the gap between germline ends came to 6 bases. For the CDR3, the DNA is TGCGCCAGCAGCCAAGATGTAATTTCACCCCTCCACTTT. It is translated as CASSQDVISPLHF.

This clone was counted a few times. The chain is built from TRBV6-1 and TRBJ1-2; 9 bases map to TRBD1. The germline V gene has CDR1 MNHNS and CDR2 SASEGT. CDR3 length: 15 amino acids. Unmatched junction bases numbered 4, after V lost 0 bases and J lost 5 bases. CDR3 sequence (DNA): TGTGCCAGCAGTGAAGCTTACAGGGGGCGATATGGCTACACCTTC. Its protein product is CASSEAYRGRYGYTF.

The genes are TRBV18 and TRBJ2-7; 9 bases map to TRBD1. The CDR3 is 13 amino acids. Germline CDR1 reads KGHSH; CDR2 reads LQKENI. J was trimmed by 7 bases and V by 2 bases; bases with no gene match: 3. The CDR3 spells CASSPGTGREQYF. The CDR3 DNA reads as TGTGCCAGCTCACCAGGGACAGGGAGAGAGCAGTACTTC.

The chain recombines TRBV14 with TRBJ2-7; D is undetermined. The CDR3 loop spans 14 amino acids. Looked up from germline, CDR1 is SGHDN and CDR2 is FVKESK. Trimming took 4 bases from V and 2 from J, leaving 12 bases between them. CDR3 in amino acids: CASSPRRSTYEQYF. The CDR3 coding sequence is TGTGCCAGCAGCCCCCGTCGTTCTACCTACGAGCAGTACTTC. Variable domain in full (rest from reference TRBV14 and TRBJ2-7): EAGVTQFPSHSVIEKGQTVTLRCDPISGHDNLYWYRRVMGKEIKFLLHFVKESKQDESGMPNNRFLAERTGGTYSTLKVQPAELEDSGVYFCASSPRRSTYEQYFGPGTRLTVT.

CDR3 bases: TGTGCCAGCAGTTTTCTGGGACAGTACTCTGGAAACACCATATATTTT. It specifies CASSFLGQYSGNTIYF. V and J are TRBV28 and TRBJ1-3, with 7 nucleotides matching TRBD1. Per the germline V gene, CDR1 is MDHEN and CDR2 is SYDVKM. CDR3 length: 16 residues. Unmatched junction bases numbered 5, after V lost 3 bases and J lost 0 bases. Full variable domain (outside the CDR3, taken from reference TRBV28 and TRBJ1-3): DVKVTQSSRYLVKRTGEKVFLECVQDMDHENMFWYRQDPGLGLRLIYFSYDVKMKEKGDIPEGYSVSREKKERFSLILESASTNQTSMYLCASSFLGQYSGNTIYFGEGSWLTVV.

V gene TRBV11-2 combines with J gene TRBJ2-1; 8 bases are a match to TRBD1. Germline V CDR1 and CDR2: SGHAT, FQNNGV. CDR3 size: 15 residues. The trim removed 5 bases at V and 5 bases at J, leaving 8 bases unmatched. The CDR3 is CASSPRTGPNNEQFF. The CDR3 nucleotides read TGTGCCAGCAGCCCGAGGACAGGGCCCAACAATGAGCAGTTCTTC. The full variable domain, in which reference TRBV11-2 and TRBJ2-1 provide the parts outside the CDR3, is EAGVAQSPRYKIIEKRQSVAFWCNPISGHATLYWYQQILGQGPKLLIQFQNNGVVDDSQLPKDRFSAERLKGVDSTLKIQPAKLEDSAVYLCASSPRTGPNNEQFFGPGTRLTVL.

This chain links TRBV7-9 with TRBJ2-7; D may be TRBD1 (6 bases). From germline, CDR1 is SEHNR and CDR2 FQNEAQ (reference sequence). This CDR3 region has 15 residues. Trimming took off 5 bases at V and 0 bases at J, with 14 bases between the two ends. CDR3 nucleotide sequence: TGTGCCAGCAGCGACCGCAGGGGTATCTCCTACGAGCAGTACTTC. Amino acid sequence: CASSDRRGISYEQYF.

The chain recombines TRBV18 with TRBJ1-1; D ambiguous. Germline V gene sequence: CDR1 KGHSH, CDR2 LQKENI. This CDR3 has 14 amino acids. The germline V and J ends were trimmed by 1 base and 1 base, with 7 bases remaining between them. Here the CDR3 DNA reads TGTGCCAGCTCACCACTGGAGGGGAACACTGAAGCTTTCTTT. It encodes CASSPLEGNTEAFF.

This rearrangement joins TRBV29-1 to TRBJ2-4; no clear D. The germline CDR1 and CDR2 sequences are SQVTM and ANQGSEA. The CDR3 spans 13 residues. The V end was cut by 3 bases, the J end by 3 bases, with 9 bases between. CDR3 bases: TGCAGCGTTGATAGACTCAACAAAAACATTCAGTACTTC. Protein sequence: CSVDRLNKNIQYF. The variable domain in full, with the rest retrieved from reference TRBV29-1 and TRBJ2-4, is SAVISQKPSRDICQRGTSLTIQCQVDSQVTMMFWYRQQPGQSLTLIATANQGSEATYESGFVIDKFPISRPNLTFSTLTVSNMSPEDSSIYLCSVDRLNKNIQYFGAGTRLSVL.

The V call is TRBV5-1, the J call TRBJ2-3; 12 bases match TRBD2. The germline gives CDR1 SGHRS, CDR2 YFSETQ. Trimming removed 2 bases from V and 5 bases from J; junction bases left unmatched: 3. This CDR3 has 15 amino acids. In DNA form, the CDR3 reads TGCGCCAGCAGCTTAAGGGGACTAGCGGGAGATACGCAGTATTTT. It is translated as CASSLRGLAGDTQYF.

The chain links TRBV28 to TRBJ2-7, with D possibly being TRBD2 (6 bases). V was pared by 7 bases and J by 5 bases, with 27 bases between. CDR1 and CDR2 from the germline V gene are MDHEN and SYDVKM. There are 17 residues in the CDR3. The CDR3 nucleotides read TGTGCCAGCACGAACCAGGGTTGGCGCGGGAAGCAGGACGAGCAGTACTTC. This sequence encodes CASTNQGWRGKQDEQYF.

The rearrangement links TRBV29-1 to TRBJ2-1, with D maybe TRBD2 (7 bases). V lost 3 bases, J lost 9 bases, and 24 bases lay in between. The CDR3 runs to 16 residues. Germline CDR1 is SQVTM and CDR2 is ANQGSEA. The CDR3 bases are TGCAGCGTTGAGTTGGGGACTACCCGTGAAGGGGGTGAGCAGTTCTTC. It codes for CSVELGTTREGGEQFF.